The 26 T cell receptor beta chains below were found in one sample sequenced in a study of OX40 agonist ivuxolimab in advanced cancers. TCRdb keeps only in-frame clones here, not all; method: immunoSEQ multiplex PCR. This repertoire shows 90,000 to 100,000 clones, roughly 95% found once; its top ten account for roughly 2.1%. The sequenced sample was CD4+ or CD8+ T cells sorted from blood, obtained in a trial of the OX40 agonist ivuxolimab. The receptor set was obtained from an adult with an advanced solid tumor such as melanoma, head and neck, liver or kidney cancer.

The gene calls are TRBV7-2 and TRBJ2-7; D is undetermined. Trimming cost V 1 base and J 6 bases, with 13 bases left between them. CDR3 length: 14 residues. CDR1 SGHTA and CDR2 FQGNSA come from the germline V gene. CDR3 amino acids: CASSLGVASIEQYF. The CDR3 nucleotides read TGTGCCAGCAGCTTAGGGGTAGCCTCAATCGAGCAGTACTTC.

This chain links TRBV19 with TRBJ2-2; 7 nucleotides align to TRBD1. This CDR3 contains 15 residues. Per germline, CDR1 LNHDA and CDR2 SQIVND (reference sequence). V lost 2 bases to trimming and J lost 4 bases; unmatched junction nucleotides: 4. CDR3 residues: CASSIKTGFTGELFF. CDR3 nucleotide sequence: TGTGCCAGTAGTATAAAGACAGGGTTCACCGGGGAGCTGTTTTTT.

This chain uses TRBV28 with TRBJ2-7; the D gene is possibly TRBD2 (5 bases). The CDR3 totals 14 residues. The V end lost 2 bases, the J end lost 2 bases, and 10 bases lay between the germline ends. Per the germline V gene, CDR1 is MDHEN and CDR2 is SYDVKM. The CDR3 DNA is TGTGCCAGCAGTTTAGGAGGCGGGCCCTACGAGCAGTACTTC. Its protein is CASSLGGGPYEQYF.

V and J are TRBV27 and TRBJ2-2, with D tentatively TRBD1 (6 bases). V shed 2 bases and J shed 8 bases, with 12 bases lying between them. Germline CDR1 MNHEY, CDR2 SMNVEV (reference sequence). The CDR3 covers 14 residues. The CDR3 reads CASSLIQGPGELFF. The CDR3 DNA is TGTGCCAGCAGTTTAATACAGGGTCCGGGGGAGCTGTTTTTT.

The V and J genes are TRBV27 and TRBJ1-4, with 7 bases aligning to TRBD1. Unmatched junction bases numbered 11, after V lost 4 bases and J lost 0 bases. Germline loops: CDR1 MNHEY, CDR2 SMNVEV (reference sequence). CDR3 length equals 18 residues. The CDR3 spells CASSSDRALPSTNEKLFF. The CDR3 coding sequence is TGTGCCAGCAGTTCCGACAGGGCCCTGCCTTCAACTAATGAAAAACTGTTTTTT.

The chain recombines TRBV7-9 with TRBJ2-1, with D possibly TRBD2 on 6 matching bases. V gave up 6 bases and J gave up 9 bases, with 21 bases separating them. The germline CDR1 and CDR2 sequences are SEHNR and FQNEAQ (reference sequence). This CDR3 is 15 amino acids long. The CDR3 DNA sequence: TGTGCCAGCAGGGCCGAGGCGGCGCCCGGGAGTGAGCAGTTCTTC. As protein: CASRAEAAPGSEQFF.

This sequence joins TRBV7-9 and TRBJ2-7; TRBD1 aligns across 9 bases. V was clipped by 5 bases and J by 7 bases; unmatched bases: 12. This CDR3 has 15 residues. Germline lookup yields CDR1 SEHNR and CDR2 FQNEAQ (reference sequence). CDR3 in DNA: TGTGCCAGCAGCAACCTTGGACAGGGGCGGAAGGAGCAGTACTTC. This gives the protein CASSNLGQGRKEQYF.

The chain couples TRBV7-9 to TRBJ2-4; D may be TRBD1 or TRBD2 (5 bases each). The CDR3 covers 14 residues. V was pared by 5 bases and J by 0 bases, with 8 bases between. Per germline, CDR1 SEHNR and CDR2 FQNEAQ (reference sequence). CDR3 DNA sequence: TGTGCCAGCAGCACTGGGACAGCCAAAAACATTCAGTACTTC. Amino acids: CASSTGTAKNIQYF.

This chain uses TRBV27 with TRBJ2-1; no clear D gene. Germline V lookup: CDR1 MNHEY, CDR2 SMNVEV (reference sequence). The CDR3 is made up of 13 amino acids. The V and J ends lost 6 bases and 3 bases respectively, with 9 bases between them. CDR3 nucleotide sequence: TGTGCCAGCAGGACATCCCACTACAATGAGCAGTTCTTC. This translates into CASRTSHYNEQFF.

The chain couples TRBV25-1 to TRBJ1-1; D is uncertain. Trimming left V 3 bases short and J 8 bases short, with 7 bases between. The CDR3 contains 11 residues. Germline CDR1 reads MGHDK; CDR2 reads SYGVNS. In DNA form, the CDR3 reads TGTGCCAGCAGTGACCGGGTCGAAGCTTTCTTT. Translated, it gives CASSDRVEAFF.

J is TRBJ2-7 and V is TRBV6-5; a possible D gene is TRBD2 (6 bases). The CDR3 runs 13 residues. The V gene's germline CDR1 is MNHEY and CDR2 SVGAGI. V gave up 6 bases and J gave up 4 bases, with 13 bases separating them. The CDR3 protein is CASSGSGAYEQYF. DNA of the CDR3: TGTGCCAGCAGCGGGAGTGGGGCTTACGAGCAGTACTTC.

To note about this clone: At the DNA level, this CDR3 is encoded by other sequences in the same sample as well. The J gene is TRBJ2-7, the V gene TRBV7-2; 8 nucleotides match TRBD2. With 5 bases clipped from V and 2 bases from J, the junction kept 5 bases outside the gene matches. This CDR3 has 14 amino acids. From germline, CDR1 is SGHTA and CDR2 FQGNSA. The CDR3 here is CASSLGLGAYEQYF. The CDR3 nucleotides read TGTGCCAGCAGCCTGGGACTAGGAGCCTACGAGCAGTACTTC.

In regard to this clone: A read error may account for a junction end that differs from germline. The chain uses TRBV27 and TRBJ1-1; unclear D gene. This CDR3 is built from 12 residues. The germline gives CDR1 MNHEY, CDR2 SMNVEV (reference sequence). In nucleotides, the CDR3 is TGTGCCAGCAGTTCAATCTTAACTGGAGCTTTCTTT. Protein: CASSSILTGAFF.

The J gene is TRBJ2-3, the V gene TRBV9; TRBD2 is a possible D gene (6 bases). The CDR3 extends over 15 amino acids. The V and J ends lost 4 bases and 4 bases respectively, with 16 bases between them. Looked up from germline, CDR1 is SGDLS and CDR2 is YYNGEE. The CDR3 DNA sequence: TGTGCCAGCAGCCTACGGACCAGGGAGGCAGATACGCAGTATTTT. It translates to CASSLRTREADTQYF.

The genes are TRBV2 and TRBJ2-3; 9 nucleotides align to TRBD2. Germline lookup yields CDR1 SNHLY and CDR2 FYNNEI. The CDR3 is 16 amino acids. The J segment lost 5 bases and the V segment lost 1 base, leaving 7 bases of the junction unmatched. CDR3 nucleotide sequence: TGTGCCAGCAGTGAAGTTGCGGGAGGGCTATTAGATACGCAGTATTTT. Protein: CASSEVAGGLLDTQYF.

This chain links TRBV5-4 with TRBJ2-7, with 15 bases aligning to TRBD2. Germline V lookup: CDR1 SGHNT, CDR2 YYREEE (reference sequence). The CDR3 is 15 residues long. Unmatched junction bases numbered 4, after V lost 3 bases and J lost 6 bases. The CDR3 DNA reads TGTGCCAGCAGCTCCCCGGGACTAGCGGGAGGCGAGCAGTACTTC. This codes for CASSSPGLAGGEQYF.

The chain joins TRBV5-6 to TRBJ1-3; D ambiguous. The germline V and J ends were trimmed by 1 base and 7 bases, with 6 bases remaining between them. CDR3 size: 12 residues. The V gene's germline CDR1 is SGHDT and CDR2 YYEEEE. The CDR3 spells CASSLNRNTIYF. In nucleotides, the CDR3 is TGTGCCAGCAGCTTGAATAGGAACACCATATATTTT.

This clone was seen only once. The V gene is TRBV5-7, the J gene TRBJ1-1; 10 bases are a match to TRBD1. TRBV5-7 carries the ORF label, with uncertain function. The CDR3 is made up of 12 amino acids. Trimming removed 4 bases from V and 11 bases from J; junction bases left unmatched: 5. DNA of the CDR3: TGTGCCAGCAGCGCGCCGGGACAGGGGGCTTTCTTT. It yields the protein CASSAPGQGAFF.

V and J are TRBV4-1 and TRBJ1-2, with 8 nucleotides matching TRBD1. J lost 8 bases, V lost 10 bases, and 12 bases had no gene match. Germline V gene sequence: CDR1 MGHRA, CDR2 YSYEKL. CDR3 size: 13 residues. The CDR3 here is CATREQGAFGYTF. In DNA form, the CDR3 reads TGCGCCACCCGGGAGCAGGGGGCTTTCGGCTACACCTTC.

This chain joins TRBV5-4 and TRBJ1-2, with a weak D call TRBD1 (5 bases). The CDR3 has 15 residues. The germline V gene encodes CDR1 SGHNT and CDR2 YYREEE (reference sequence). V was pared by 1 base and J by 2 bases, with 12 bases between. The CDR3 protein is CASSLRAGSNYGYTF. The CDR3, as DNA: TGTGCCAGCAGCTTGAGGGCAGGGTCAAACTATGGCTACACCTTC.

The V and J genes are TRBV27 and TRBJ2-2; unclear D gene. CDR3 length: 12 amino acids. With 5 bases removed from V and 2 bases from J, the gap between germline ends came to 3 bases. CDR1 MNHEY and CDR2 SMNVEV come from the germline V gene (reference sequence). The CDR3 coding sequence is TGTGCCAGCAGTCCTAACACCGGGGAGCTGTTTTTT. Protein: CASSPNTGELFF.

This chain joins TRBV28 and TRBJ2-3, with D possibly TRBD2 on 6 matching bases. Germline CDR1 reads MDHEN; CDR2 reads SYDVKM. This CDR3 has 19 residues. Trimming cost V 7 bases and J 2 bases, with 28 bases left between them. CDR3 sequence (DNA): TGTGCCAGCACCATTACGCTGGAGGAGCGGGCCACCCCCACAGATACGCAGTATTTT. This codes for CASTITLEERATPTDTQYF.

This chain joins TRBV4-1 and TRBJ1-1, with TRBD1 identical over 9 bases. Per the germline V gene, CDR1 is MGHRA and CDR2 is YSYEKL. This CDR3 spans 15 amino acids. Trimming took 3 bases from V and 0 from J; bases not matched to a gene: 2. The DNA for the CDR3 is TGCGCCAGCAGCCACGGACAGGGGATGAACACTGAAGCTTTCTTT. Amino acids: CASSHGQGMNTEAFF.

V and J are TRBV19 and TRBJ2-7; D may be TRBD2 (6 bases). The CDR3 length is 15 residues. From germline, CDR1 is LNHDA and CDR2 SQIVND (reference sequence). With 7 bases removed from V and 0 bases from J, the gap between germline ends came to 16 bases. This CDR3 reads CASTERAYSSYEQYF. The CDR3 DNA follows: TGTGCCAGTACCGAGCGGGCGTACAGCTCCTACGAGCAGTACTTC.

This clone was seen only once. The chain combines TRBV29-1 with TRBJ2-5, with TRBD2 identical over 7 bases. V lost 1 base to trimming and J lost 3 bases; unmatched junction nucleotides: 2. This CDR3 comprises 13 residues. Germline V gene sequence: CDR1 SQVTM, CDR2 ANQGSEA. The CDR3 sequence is CSVEGLAEETQYF. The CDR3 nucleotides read TGCAGCGTTGAAGGTCTAGCGGAAGAGACCCAGTACTTC.

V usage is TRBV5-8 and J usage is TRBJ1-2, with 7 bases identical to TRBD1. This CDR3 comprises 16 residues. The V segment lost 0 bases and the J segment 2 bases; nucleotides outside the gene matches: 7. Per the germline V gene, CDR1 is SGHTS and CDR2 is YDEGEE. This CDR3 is CASSLGAGTDNYGYTF. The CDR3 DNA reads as TGTGCCAGCAGCTTGGGAGCCGGGACAGACAACTATGGCTACACCTTC.